A selection of T cell receptor beta chains follows, all from one sample in a study of T cells in localized non-small cell lung cancer. Method: immunoSEQ multiplex PCR; TCRdb's copy keeps in-frame clones and lacks some. The table lists roughly 33,000 clones, 88% of them singletons, with around 4.2% in the top ten. The material was peripheral blood, obtained before any cancer treatment. These receptors were collected from a woman aged 40 to 75 with stage I lung adenocarcinoma. Both conserved end residues are part of each CDR3. A D gene is named only where the DNA matches it firmly. Part of the rows lack a size; the others show once, few, many or a class for expanded clones.

V gene	J gene	clone size	D gene	CDR3 DNA	CDR3 protein
TRBV7-8	TRBJ2-7	NA	NA	TGTGCCAGCAGAGGGGAGCCCCTAGGGCAGTACTTC	CASRGEPLGQYF
TRBV6-6	TRBJ1-2	NA	NA	TGTGCCAGCAGTTACTCACAGGGATCGGGAGGCTACACCTTC	CASSYSQGSGGYTF
TRBV7-2	TRBJ2-3	NA	TRBD2	TGTGCCAGCAGCTTAGCCGGACTAGCGGGGGGTGTTTCAGATACGCAGTATTTT	CASSLAGLAGGVSDTQYF
TRBV27	TRBJ1-1	NA	NA	TGTGCCAGCAGTTTAACGATCCAGGGCGTCACTGAAGCTTTCTTT	CASSLTIQGVTEAFF
TRBV18	TRBJ2-6	NA	NA	TGTGCCAGCTCACCGGGGGGTTCTGGGGCCAACGTCCTGACTTTC	CASSPGGSGANVLTF
TRBV2	TRBJ2-2	NA	NA	TGTGCCAGCTTTATCCCCCCGGGGGCCCGAGGCACCGGGGAGCTGTTTTTT	CASFIPPGARGTGELFF
TRBV4-2	TRBJ2-7	NA	TRBD2	TGTGCCAGCAGCGCGGGGGGTGAGGCGCACGAGCAGTACTTC	CASSAGGEAHEQYF
TRBV20-1	TRBJ1-1	medium-sized	NA	TGCAGTGCTAGATGGGGGGCTGAAGCTTTCTTT	CSARWGAEAFF
TRBV7-9	TRBJ1-6	NA	NA	TGTGCCAGCAGGCCATGGGACTCCTATAATTCACCCCTCCACTTT	CASRPWDSYNSPLHF
TRBV19	TRBJ1-5	NA	NA	TGTGCCAGTAGTATAGTAGTGGTAGGGCAGCCCCAGCATTTT	CASSIVVVGQPQHF
TRBV9	TRBJ2-3	NA	TRBD2	TGTGCCAGCAGCGTAGAGGCTAGCGGGCCTAGCACAGATACGCAGTATTTT	CASSVEASGPSTDTQYF
TRBV18	TRBJ2-3	NA	TRBD1	TGTGCCAGCTCACCACGAAAACTCCCGGGACAGGGGCGCACAGATACGCAGTATTTT	CASSPRKLPGQGRTDTQYF
TRBV6-1	TRBJ1-2	NA	TRBD1	TGTGCCAGCAGAAAGACAGGGAACTATGGCTACACCTTC	CASRKTGNYGYTF
TRBV15	TRBJ2-7	NA	NA	TGTGCCACCAGCAGACGGACTGGCGAGCAGTACTTC	CATSRRTGEQYF
TRBV10-3	TRBJ2-1	NA	TRBD2	TGTGCCATCAGTGAGTCGACTCGAATAGCGGGGGACAATGAGCAGTTCTTC	CAISESTRIAGDNEQFF
TRBV7-3	TRBJ2-1	NA	NA	TGTGCCAGCAGCTTACGGGGGGCGGTCAATGAGCAGTTCTTC	CASSLRGAVNEQFF